This TCR beta chain originates from a study of long-term antiretroviral therapy in people with HIV. Study observations and caveats: Clones with expansion before ART led the repertoire at all time points. In HIV, the repertoires covered a tighter span of CDR3 lengths than in controls. An increase in diversity followed ART, yet levels stayed below transplant donor controls.

The assay used was immunoSEQ (version v3.0), run at survey level. Clones were sequenced by immunoSEQ multiplex PCR, and TCRdb holds only the in-frame ones, with some missing. Among about 33,000 clones listed, about 80% were seen once. As for this clone: What it binds is unknown.

The junction had 8 bases not matched to a gene; V was cut back by 4 bases and J by 5 bases. CDR1 and CDR2 (germline): LNHDA, SQIVND (reference sequence). The CDR3 length is 16 residues. The specimen comprised unsorted PBMCs, sampled 2 years after starting antiretroviral therapy. The receptor's source is a woman between 50 and 59 years old with HIV. V usage is TRBV19 and J usage is TRBJ1-5; 10 bases agree with TRBD1. The DNA of the CDR3 is TGTGCCAGTAGTACCCGTTGGACAGGGGGGCATCAGCCCCAGCATTTT. It is translated as CASSTRWTGGHQPQHF.